This T cell receptor beta chain came from a study of blood T cell repertoires in COVID-19. On the study more broadly: From the United States, Italy and Spain came samples of acute and convalescent COVID-19. PBMCs, B-cell-depleted T cells, or T cells were the source of the cDNA or gDNA that made up the material.

CDR3 length: 15 residues. The germline V gene encodes CDR1 KGHDR and CDR2 SFDVKD. Trimming removed 4 bases from V and 2 bases from J, with 11 bases in between. The authors' processing: For nucleated cells, counts were estimated from reference gene primer amplification. Only in-frame clones appear in the TCRdb table, and some are missing; sequencing was by immunoSEQ multiplex PCR. V and J calls and clone size follow that table, whereas D and trimming were derived from the DNA. Among approximately 100,000 clones listed, more than 90% were seen once. The gene calls are TRBV24-1 and TRBJ1-5; D may be TRBD1 (5 bases). The receptor was isolated from a man aged 65 to 79 with acute or convalescent COVID-19. Specimen: peripheral blood. For the CDR3, the DNA is TGTGCCACCAGTGACCCGCTGACAGGCAATCAGCCCCAGCATTTT. It specifies CATSDPLTGNQPQHF.